One sample yielded the 30 T cell receptor beta chains listed below, sequenced in a study of blood T cell repertoires in COVID-19. Only in-frame clones appear in the TCRdb table, and some are missing; sequencing was by immunoSEQ multiplex PCR. Of tens of thousands of clones in the sample, 80% to 95% were seen once. The material sequenced was peripheral blood. The receptors were gathered from a man aged 45-65 years with active COVID-19.

V usage is TRBV11-3 and J usage is TRBJ2-7; 8 bases align to TRBD1. The germline V gene has CDR1 SGHNT and CDR2 YENEEA. The CDR3 is 14 amino acids. Trimming cost V 1 base and J 4 bases; bases outside gene matches: 3. The CDR3 DNA is TGTGCCAGCAGCTTAGGGACAGGGACATACGAGCAGTACTTC. Protein: CASSLGTGTYEQYF.

J is TRBJ1-5 and V is TRBV28; the D gene is possibly TRBD1 (6 bases). The CDR3 runs to 14 residues. Germline V gene sequence: CDR1 MDHEN, CDR2 SYDVKM. Trimming took off 5 bases at V and 2 bases at J, with 10 bases between the two ends. As DNA, the CDR3 is TGTGCCAGCAGTGAGTGGACAGGCAATCAGCCCCAGCATTTT. Protein: CASSEWTGNQPQHF.

This rearrangement joins TRBV5-1 to TRBJ2-7; TRBD1 agrees at 11 bases. J gave up 6 bases and V 4 bases, and 6 bases lay outside the gene matches. The CDR3 runs to 14 residues. In germline, CDR1 is SGHRS, CDR2 YFSETQ. Written as DNA, the CDR3 is TGCGCCAGCAGCCCGGGACAGGGGGTCGGCGAGCAGTACTTC. Protein sequence: CASSPGQGVGEQYF.

This chain connects TRBV5-8 to TRBJ2-5, with a weak D call TRBD1 (6 bases). Germline assignment: CDR1 SGHTS and CDR2 YDEGEE. This CDR3 has 14 amino acids. Trimming pared 4 bases from V and 2 bases from J, leaving 12 bases between. The CDR3, as DNA: TGTGCCAGCAGCCACCAGGACAGTCAAGAGACCCAGTACTTC. Translating it yields CASSHQDSQETQYF. The complete variable domain, with remaining parts taken from reference TRBV5-8 and TRBJ2-5, reads EAGVTQSPTHLIKTRGQQATLRCSPISGHTSVYWYQQALGLGLQFLLWYDEGEERNRGNFPPRFSGRQFPNYSSELNVNALELEDSALYLCASSHQDSQETQYFGPGTRLLVL.

V and J are TRBV6-2 or TRBV6-3 and TRBJ2-1; D might be TRBD2 (5 bases). Germline V CDR1 and CDR2: MNHEY, SVGEGT. The CDR3 contains 18 residues. V shed 1 base and J shed 7 bases, with 23 bases lying between them. Here the CDR3 reads CASSYLNLRASSENEQFF. For the CDR3, the DNA is TGTGCCAGCAGTTACTTGAATCTGCGGGCCTCTTCTGAGAATGAGCAGTTCTTC.

The J gene is TRBJ2-5, the V gene TRBV7-2; 9 bases match TRBD1. This CDR3 comprises 16 residues. The germline V gene has CDR1 SGHTA and CDR2 FQGNSA. J lost 5 bases, V lost 8 bases, and 15 bases had no gene match. CDR3 sequence: CASSDGGQGYLETQYF. CDR3 sequence (DNA): TGTGCCAGCTCCGACGGGGGACAGGGATATTTGGAGACCCAGTACTTC.

The gene calls are TRBV7-2 and TRBJ1-1; tentatively, D is TRBD1 (6 bases). The germline gives CDR1 SGHTA, CDR2 FQGNSA. The CDR3 loop spans 15 amino acids. Trimming shortened V by 1 base and J by 4 bases, and 13 bases separated the two germline ends. CDR3 DNA sequence: TGTGCCAGCAGCTTAGTAGGGGGGGCTAGCACTGAAGCTTTCTTT. Amino acid sequence: CASSLVGGASTEAFF. Combining the CDR3 with reference TRBV7-2 and TRBJ1-1 gives the whole variable domain GAGVSQSPSNKVTEKGKDVELRCDPISGHTALYWYRQSLGQGLEFLIYFQGNSAPDKSGLPSDRFSAERTGGSVSTLTIQRTQQEDSAVYLCASSLVGGASTEAFFGQGTRLTVV.

The chain recombines TRBV4-3 with TRBJ2-1; 11 bases fit TRBD2. CDR3 length: 17 amino acids. Germline loops: CDR1 LGHNA, CDR2 YSLEER. After removal of 0 bases from V and 10 bases from J, the junction contained 11 bases not matched to a gene. CDR3 region: CASSQDRETSGGGEQFF. CDR3 DNA sequence: TGCGCCAGCAGCCAAGATCGGGAAACTAGCGGGGGAGGCGAGCAGTTCTTC.

The CDR3 sequence is CASSLNLAGGETQYF. The CDR3 DNA reads as TGTGCCAGCAGCTTAAATCTAGCGGGAGGAGAGACCCAGTACTTC. The chain employs TRBV5-4 and TRBJ2-5; TRBD2 matches 11 bases. V shed 2 bases, J shed 4 bases, and the junction held 4 bases outside the gene matches. This CDR3 has 15 residues. CDR1 SGHNT and CDR2 YYREEE come from the germline V gene (reference sequence). The full variable domain, completed using reference TRBV5-4 and TRBJ2-5, is ETGVTQSPTHLIKTRGQQVTLRCSSQSGHNTVSWYQQALGQGPQFIFQYYREEENGRGNFPPRFSGLQFPNYSSELNVNALELDDSALYLCASSLNLAGGETQYFGPGTRLLVL.

V and J are TRBV23-1 and TRBJ1-3, with D possibly TRBD1 on 6 matching bases. TRBV23-1 qualifies as an ORF whose function is uncertain. Trimming pared 3 bases from V and 0 bases from J, leaving 9 bases between. The CDR3 totals 15 residues. DNA for the CDR3: TGCGCCAGCAGTCACGGGGGGCTCTCTGGAAACACCATATATTTT. This encodes CASSHGGLSGNTIYF.

This clone was found once. This chain connects TRBV24-1 to TRBJ2-1; 11 bases match TRBD2. The CDR3 is 19 residues long. J lost 3 bases, V lost 0 bases, and 9 bases had no gene match. From germline, CDR1 is KGHDR and CDR2 SFDVKD. CDR3 in DNA: TGTGCCACCAGTGATTTGAAGCTTGCTAGCGGGGGGCTCTACAATGAGCAGTTCTTC. This gives the protein CATSDLKLASGGLYNEQFF.

The J gene is TRBJ2-7, the V gene TRBV28; D remains ambiguous. Germline CDR1 MDHEN, CDR2 SYDVKM. The CDR3 has 14 amino acids. Trimming removed 7 bases from V and 3 bases from J, with 16 bases in between. The CDR3: CASTTGPRNYEQYF. CDR3 DNA: TGTGCCAGCACCACCGGTCCCAGGAACTACGAGCAGTACTTC.

V and J are TRBV10-2 and TRBJ1-1; perhaps TRBD1 as D (6 bases). V was pared by 3 bases and J by 6 bases, with 14 bases between. Germline CDR1 WSHSY, CDR2 SAAADI. The CDR3 runs to 14 residues. The CDR3 protein is CASSEGRGRPEAFF. DNA of the CDR3: TGCGCCAGCAGTGAAGGCAGGGGACGCCCTGAAGCTTTCTTT.

The chain combines TRBV10-3 with TRBJ2-1; 8 bases map to TRBD1. V was clipped by 5 bases and J by 7 bases; unmatched bases: 7. CDR3 length: 14 residues. Germline V gene lookup returns CDR1 ENHRY and CDR2 SYGVKD. As DNA, the CDR3 is TGTGCCATCAGTTCCGGGACAGGAAAGAATGAGCAGTTCTTC. As protein: CAISSGTGKNEQFF.

This rearrangement joins TRBV18 to TRBJ2-2, with 13 bases aligning to TRBD2. Germline-derived CDR1 and CDR2 are KGHSH and LQKENI. CDR3 length equals 18 residues. V gave up 3 bases and J gave up 4 bases; unmatched junction bases: 8. CDR3 loop: CASSPRTSGSVSTGELFF. DNA for the CDR3: TGTGCCAGCTCACCGAGGACTAGCGGGAGCGTGAGCACCGGGGAGCTGTTTTTT.

V gene TRBV3-1 (or the pseudogene TRBV3-2) combines with J gene TRBJ2-3, with a possible D match to TRBD2 (6 bases). Germline V gene lookup returns CDR1 LGHDT and CDR2 YNNKEL (reference sequence). The CDR3 loop spans 18 amino acids. With 1 base removed from V and 2 bases from J, the gap between germline ends came to 19 bases. DNA for the CDR3: TGTGCCAGCAGCCAAGGCCTATCGGGGGAGGCCCTCACAGATACGCAGTATTTT. As protein: CASSQGLSGEALTDTQYF.

V and J are TRBV7-9 and TRBJ1-1; D is ambiguous. The V end lost 3 bases, the J end lost 0 bases, and 2 bases lay between the germline ends. This CDR3 spans 12 amino acids. CDR1 SEHNR and CDR2 FQNEAQ come from the germline V gene (reference sequence). The CDR3 here is CASSFMNTEAFF. DNA for the CDR3: TGTGCCAGCAGCTTTATGAACACTGAAGCTTTCTTT.

The chain couples TRBV28 to TRBJ2-7; weak D call: TRBD2 (6 bases). Germline CDR1 and CDR2: MDHEN and SYDVKM. Trimming removed 5 bases from V and 5 bases from J, with 13 bases in between. CDR3 length equals 13 residues. The CDR3 spells CASSPPPGDEQYF. CDR3 bases: TGTGCCAGCAGTCCCCCCCCGGGGGACGAGCAGTACTTC.

This sequence joins TRBV5-1 and TRBJ2-7; 8 positions match TRBD1. Germline V gene lookup returns CDR1 SGHRS and CDR2 YFSETQ. This CDR3 spans 14 amino acids. V lost 4 bases and J lost 2; bases outside the gene matches: 5. The CDR3 bases are TGCGCCAGCAGCATACAGGGGGGCACCTACGAGCAGTACTTC. This sequence encodes CASSIQGGTYEQYF.

The chain is built from TRBV7-9 and TRBJ2-1; 8 nucleotides agree with TRBD2. Germline CDR1 reads SEHNR; CDR2 reads FQNEAQ (reference sequence). The trim removed 1 base at V and 6 bases at J, leaving 2 bases unmatched. This CDR3 has 14 residues. The CDR3 DNA sequence: TGTGCCAGCAGCTTAGGTCTAGCGGGCAATGAGCAGTTCTTC. This translates into CASSLGLAGNEQFF.

The V and J genes are TRBV2 and TRBJ2-7, with D unresolved. Germline CDR1 and CDR2: SNHLY and FYNNEI. V lost 7 bases, J lost 4 bases, and 11 bases lay in between. The CDR3 is 12 amino acids. In DNA form, the CDR3 reads TGTGCCAGCACCTTTAGCCGATACGAGCAGTACTTC. Translating gives CASTFSRYEQYF.

CDR3 sequence reads: CASNRGLALDNEQFF. CDR3 bases: TGCGCCAGCAACCGAGGGCTAGCGCTAGACAATGAGCAGTTCTTC. The V and J genes are TRBV4-1 and TRBJ2-1; perhaps TRBD2 as D (6 bases). Between the trimmed V and J ends, which lost 7 bases and 5 bases, there was a span of 18 bases. Germline V gene data show CDR1 as MGHRA and CDR2 as YSYEKL. This CDR3 has 15 residues.

The chain carries TRBV5-8 and TRBJ1-4; D is unclear. The CDR3 length is 13 residues. Germline CDR1 SGHTS, CDR2 YDEGEE. V gave up 9 bases and J gave up 0 bases, with 9 bases separating them. The CDR3 DNA is TGTGCCACCTCGAGATCAACTAATGAAAAACTGTTTTTT. Its translation: CATSRSTNEKLFF.

The J gene is TRBJ2-2, the V gene TRBV7-9; 7 bases match TRBD1. The CDR3 totals 16 residues. V was pared by 8 bases and J by 0 bases, with 9 bases of the junction left unmatched. From germline, CDR1 is SEHNR and CDR2 FQNEAQ (reference sequence). The CDR3 loop reads CASLFLRGPNTGELFF. DNA of the CDR3: TGTGCCAGCCTTTTCTTAAGGGGGCCGAACACCGGGGAGCTGTTTTTT.

The chain combines TRBV4-2 with TRBJ1-3, with D perhaps matching TRBD1 (5 bases). Germline assignment: CDR1 LGHNA and CDR2 YNFKEQ. Trimming pared 0 bases from V and 0 bases from J, leaving 9 bases between. The CDR3 has 16 residues. The CDR3 sequence: CASSQDQGFSGNTIYF. The CDR3 DNA sequence: TGTGCCAGCAGCCAAGATCAGGGTTTCTCTGGAAACACCATATATTTT.

The chain is built from TRBV19 and TRBJ2-7, with 7 bases that match TRBD1. CDR3 length: 21 amino acids. CDR1 and CDR2 from the germline V gene are LNHDA and SQIVND (reference sequence). The V and J ends lost 3 bases and 1 base, in that order; junction bases with no gene match: 24. CDR3 residues: CASSIPGCGLLTDRRSYEQYF. CDR3 coding DNA: TGTGCCAGTAGTATTCCGGGTTGCGGCCTCCTCACGGACAGGAGATCCTACGAGCAGTACTTC.

This rearrangement joins TRBV2 to TRBJ2-7; TRBD1 matches 7 bases. The CDR3 loop spans 16 amino acids. The junction had 11 bases not matched to a gene; V was cut back by 6 bases and J by 0 bases. The V gene's germline CDR1 is SNHLY and CDR2 FYNNEI. The CDR3 DNA follows: TGTGCCAGCAGCCCCCACGACAGGGCCACCTCCTACGAGCAGTACTTC. The encoded protein is CASSPHDRATSYEQYF.

The chain recombines TRBV5-4 with TRBJ2-5, with D perhaps TRBD2 (7 bases). The CDR3 has 14 residues. V was cut by 9 bases and J by 0 bases, with 15 bases left in between. CDR1 and CDR2 (germline): SGHNT, YYREEE (reference sequence). In DNA form, the CDR3 reads TGTGCCACCAACGGGGGGCCTAACCAAGAGACCCAGTACTTC. It specifies CATNGGPNQETQYF.

This clone was found a few times. This sequence joins TRBV4-2 and TRBJ2-7; TRBD2 might be the D (7 bases). The CDR3 extends over 16 amino acids. The germline V gene has CDR1 LGHNA and CDR2 YNFKEQ. Trimming took 1 base from V and 2 from J, leaving 15 bases between them. The CDR3 region has the DNA TGTGCCAGCAGCCAAGGTTGGAGGGGGGGAGCCTACGAGCAGTACTTC. It codes for CASSQGWRGGAYEQYF.

The chain employs TRBV5-4 and TRBJ1-2; D unresolved. CDR3 size: 17 residues. CDR1 and CDR2 (germline): SGHNT, YYREEE (reference sequence). Deletions cut 1 base from V and 4 bases from J, with 20 bases between. CDR3 nucleotide sequence: TGTGCCAGCAGCTTGCTCGTTAGGCGGGATGGCGGCTATGGCTACACCTTC. Amino acid sequence: CASSLLVRRDGGYGYTF.